This is a list of T cell receptor beta chains from one sample in a study of spatial heterogeneity in lung cancer. TCRdb reprocessed the 5' RACE reads via MiXCR and lists one record per CDR3 protein. The repertoire holds 25,000 to 30,000 distinct CDR3 sequences, with around 6.9% as singletons. This specimen was lung tumor tissue, taken at surgery. Receptor source: a male donor with early-stage non-small cell lung cancer. The CDR3 runs from the conserved cysteine through the conserved F or W. A D gene is named only where the DNA matches it firmly. Rows may omit the clone size; those that give it use once, few, many or a size class.

clone_size d_call j_call v_call cdr3_nt cdr3_aa
- - TRBJ2-1 TRBV29-1 TGCAGCGTTGAAGAACCTCAGGGGCAGTTCTTC CSVEEPQGQFF
many - TRBJ1-5 TRBV20-1 TGCAGTGCTAGCCATAGCAATCAGCCCCAGCATTTT CSASHSNQPQHF
many - TRBJ2-3 TRBV4-2 TGTGCCAGCAGCCAAGCCGGGATAAGGGATACGCAGTATTTT CASSQAGIRDTQYF
- TRBD1 TRBJ2-2 TRBV11-3 TGTGCCAGCAGCGCAGGGACAGGGGACGCGAACACCGGGGAGCTGTTTTTT CASSAGTGDANTGELFF
many TRBD1 TRBJ2-3 TRBV7-8 TGTGCCAGCAGCGTCGACAGGGGAGATACGCAGTATTTT CASSVDRGDTQYF
- TRBD1 TRBJ1-2 TRBV12-3/TRBV12-4 TGTGCCAGCAGTCTCTCCGGGACAGGGGAACTCTATGGCTACACCTTC CASSLSGTGELYGYTF
- - TRBJ1-2 TRBV20-1 TGCAGTGCTAGAGGGCCCGGGCAGCCTAACTATGGCTACACCTTC CSARGPGQPNYGYTF
many - TRBJ1-2 TRBV5-1 TGCGCCAGCAGCTTGGAACGGCAGGGAGATGGCTACACCTTC CASSLERQGDGYTF
- TRBD1 TRBJ1-2 TRBV11-2 TGTGCCAGCAGCTTAACGACAGGGGGCGGCTACACCTTC CASSLTTGGGYTF
few - TRBJ2-2 TRBV5-1 TGCGCCAGCAGCTTGGGACCCAACACCGGGGAGCTGTTTTTT CASSLGPNTGELFF
many TRBD1 TRBJ1-5 TRBV7-8 TGTGCCAGCAGCTTAGGAGGGGGCCGGCAGCCCCAGCATTTT CASSLGGGRQPQHF
- - TRBJ2-5 TRBV10-3 TGTGCCATCAGTCAGAGGATGCGCCAAGAGACCCAGTACTTC CAISQRMRQETQYF
- - TRBJ1-2 TRBV7-9 TGTGCCAGCAGCGCTACTAACTATGGCTACACCTTC CASSATNYGYTF
- TRBD1 TRBJ1-5 TRBV5-5 TGTGCCAGCAGCCCGTCAGGGGGAGGTAGCAATCAGCCCCAGCATTTT CASSPSGGGSNQPQHF
many - TRBJ2-2 TRBV5-1 TGCGCCAGCAGCTCGGCCCGGTCGAACACCGGGGAGCTGTTTTTT CASSSARSNTGELFF
many - TRBJ2-1 TRBV7-7 TGTGCTAGCAGCTTAGAGCCTAGGAGCTACAATGAGCAGTTCTTC CASSLEPRSYNEQFF
many TRBD1 TRBJ2-3 TRBV5-8 TGTGCCAGCAGACAGGGGGTCACAGATACGCAGTATTTT CASRQGVTDTQYF
many TRBD2 TRBJ2-7 TRBV7-9 TGTGCCAGCAGCTTAGGAGGGACTAGCCAAAGGAGCTCCTACGAGCAGTACTTC CASSLGGTSQRSSYEQYF
- - TRBJ2-5 TRBV4-3 TGCGCCAGCAGCCCGACATCATCGGGGACCCAGTACTTC CASSPTSSGTQYF
many TRBD2 TRBJ2-7 TRBV20-1 TGCAGTGCCAGACTTGCGGGGGGGCTGGAGCAGTACTTC CSARLAGGLEQYF
many - TRBJ2-5 TRBV13 TGTGCCAGCAGCTCAACCGGGTCGCCGGAGACCCAGTACTTC CASSSTGSPETQYF
few TRBD1 TRBJ2-7 TRBV12-3/TRBV12-4 TGTGCCAGCAGTGCGACAGGGGGTTCCTCTTTAGCCTACGAGCAGTACTTC CASSATGGSSLAYEQYF
few TRBD1 TRBJ1-5 TRBV27 TGTGCCAGCAGTTTAACCCGACAGGGGCAGCCCCAGCATTTT CASSLTRQGQPQHF
many TRBD2 TRBJ2-7 TRBV11-2 TGTGCCAGCAGCCTATGGCGGGGGGCTCAGGACGAGCAGTACTTC CASSLWRGAQDEQYF
many - TRBJ2-1 TRBV20-1 TGCAGTGCTAGTCACGGATCAGTCGGGCAGTTCTTC CSASHGSVGQFF
many - TRBJ1-1 TRBV4-2 TGTGCCAGCAGCCCACTCCCCCAGGGAGGGCGGGCTGAAGCTTTCTTT CASSPLPQGGRAEAFF
- - TRBJ1-6 TRBV6-1 TGTGCCAGCAGTGAAGTGCCGGGGGAAGTTTCACCCCTCCACTTT CASSEVPGEVSPLHF
many - TRBJ1-3 TRBV12-3/TRBV12-4 TGTGCCAGCAGCACAGGGGGAAACACCATATATTTT CASSTGGNTIYF
many - TRBJ2-7 TRBV28 TGTGCCAGCACCCCCCAGGGGGGGGTCTACGAGCAGTACTTC CASTPQGGVYEQYF
many TRBD1 TRBJ1-5 TRBV5-6 TGTGCCAGCAGCTTGATGGACAGGGTGAATCAGCCCCAGCATTTT CASSLMDRVNQPQHF
many - TRBJ2-6 TRBV6-2/TRBV6-3 TGTGCCAGCAGTCTATCGTCTGGGGCCAACGTCCTGACTTTC CASSLSSGANVLTF
many TRBD1 TRBJ1-5 TRBV12-3/TRBV12-4 TGTGCCAGCAGCATCACAGGGGATCAGCCCCAGCATTTT CASSITGDQPQHF
many - TRBJ1-5 TRBV2 TGTGCCAGCAGTCGGGACTTCAATCAGCCCCAGCATTTT CASSRDFNQPQHF
few TRBD1 TRBJ1-1 TRBV30 TGTGCCTATGGGTCGGGGGACAGGGTGGCTTTCTTT CAYGSGDRVAFF
many TRBD1 TRBJ2-7 TRBV3-1 TGTGCCAGCAGCCAAAGGGGGGGGACAGGGCGTTCCTCCGAGCAGTACTTC CASSQRGGTGRSSEQYF
many - TRBJ2-5 TRBV29-1 TGCAGCGTTGATGACATAGACCAAGAGACCCAGTACTTC CSVDDIDQETQYF
many - TRBJ2-1 TRBV6-2/TRBV6-3 TGTGCCAGCAGCCTAGAAAGAAACAGGGATCATGAGCAGTTCTTC CASSLERNRDHEQFF
many TRBD1 TRBJ1-2 TRBV10-3 TGTGCCATCTCAGGGGGCTTGGCTAACTATGGCTACACCTTC CAISGGLANYGYTF
many TRBD2 TRBJ2-2 TRBV20-1 TGCAGTGCTAGAGATCTAGCTAGCGGATACACCGGGGAGCTGTTTTTT CSARDLASGYTGELFF
many - TRBJ1-2 TRBV28 TGTGCCAGCAGTTTATGGGACACCTCTAACTATGGCTACACCTTC CASSLWDTSNYGYTF
many - TRBJ2-2 TRBV20-1 TGCAGTGCTAGTAAGGACTTGAACACCGGGGAGCTGTTTTTT CSASKDLNTGELFF
many TRBD1 TRBJ2-1 TRBV7-8 TGTGCCAGCAGCTTGATACGGACAGGTGGGCTCGATGAGCAGTTCTTC CASSLIRTGGLDEQFF